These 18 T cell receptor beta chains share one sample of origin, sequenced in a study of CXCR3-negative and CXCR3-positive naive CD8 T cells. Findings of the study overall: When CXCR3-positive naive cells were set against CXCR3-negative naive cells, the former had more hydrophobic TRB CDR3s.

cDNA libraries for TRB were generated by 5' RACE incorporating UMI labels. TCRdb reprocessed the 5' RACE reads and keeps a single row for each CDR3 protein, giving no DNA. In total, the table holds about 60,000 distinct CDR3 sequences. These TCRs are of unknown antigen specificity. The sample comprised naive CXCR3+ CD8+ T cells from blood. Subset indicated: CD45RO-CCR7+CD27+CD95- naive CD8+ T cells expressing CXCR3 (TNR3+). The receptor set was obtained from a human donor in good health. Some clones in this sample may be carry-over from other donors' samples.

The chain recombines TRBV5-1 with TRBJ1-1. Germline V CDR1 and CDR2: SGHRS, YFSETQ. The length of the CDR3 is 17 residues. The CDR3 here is CASSLELGGDLFTEAFF.

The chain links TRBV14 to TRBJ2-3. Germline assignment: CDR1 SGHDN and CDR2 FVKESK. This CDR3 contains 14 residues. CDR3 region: CASSVVGSTDTQYF. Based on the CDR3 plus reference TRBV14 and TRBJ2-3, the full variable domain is EAGVTQFPSHSVIEKGQTVTLRCDPISGHDNLYWYRRVMGKEIKFLLHFVKESKQDESGMPNNRFLAERTGGTYSTLKVQPAELEDSGVYFCASSVVGSTDTQYFGPGTRLTVL.

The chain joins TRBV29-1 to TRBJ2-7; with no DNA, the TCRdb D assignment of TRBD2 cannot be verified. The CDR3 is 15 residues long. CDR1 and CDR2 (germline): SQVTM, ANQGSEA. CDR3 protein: CSVEAPGLSSYEQYF.

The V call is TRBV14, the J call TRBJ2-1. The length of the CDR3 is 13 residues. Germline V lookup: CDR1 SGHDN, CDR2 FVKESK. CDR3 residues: CASSQAPWNEQFF.

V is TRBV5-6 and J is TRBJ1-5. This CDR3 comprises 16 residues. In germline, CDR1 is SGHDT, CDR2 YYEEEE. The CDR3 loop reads CASSLYWEMEDQPQHF.

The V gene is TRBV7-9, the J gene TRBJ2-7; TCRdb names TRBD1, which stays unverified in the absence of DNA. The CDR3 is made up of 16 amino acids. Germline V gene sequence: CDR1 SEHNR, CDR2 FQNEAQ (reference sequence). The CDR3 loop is CASSSHRDRDPYEQYF.

The CDR3 is CASSLIVTGFGREQYF. The V gene is TRBV7-9, the J gene TRBJ2-7. The CDR3 covers 16 residues. The germline gives CDR1 SEHNR, CDR2 FQNEAQ (reference sequence).

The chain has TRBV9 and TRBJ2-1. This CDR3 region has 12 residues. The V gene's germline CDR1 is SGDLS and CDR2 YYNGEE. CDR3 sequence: CASSVALGEQFF.

CDR3 loop: CASTLRRFSSYEQYF. The chain uses TRBV6-2 or TRBV6-3 and TRBJ2-7; the D call of TRBD2 rests on TCRdb alone, since no DNA is present to check it. The length of the CDR3 is 15 residues. CDR1 and CDR2 from the germline V gene are MNHEY and SVGEGT.

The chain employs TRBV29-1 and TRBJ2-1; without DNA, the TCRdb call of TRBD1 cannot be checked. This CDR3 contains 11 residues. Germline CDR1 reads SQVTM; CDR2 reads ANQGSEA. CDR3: CSVPLGNEQFF.

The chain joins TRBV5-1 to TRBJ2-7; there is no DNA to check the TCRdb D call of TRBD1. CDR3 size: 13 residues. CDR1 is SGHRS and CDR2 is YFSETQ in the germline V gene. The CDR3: CASSLNRGYEQYF.

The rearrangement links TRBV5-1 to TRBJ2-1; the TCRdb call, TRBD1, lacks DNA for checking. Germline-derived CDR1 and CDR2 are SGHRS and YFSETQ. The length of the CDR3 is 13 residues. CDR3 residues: CASTGTENSEQFF. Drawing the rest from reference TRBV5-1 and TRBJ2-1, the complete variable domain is KAGVTQTPRYLIKTRGQQVTLSCSPISGHRSVSWYQQTPGQGLQFLFEYFSETQRNKGNFPGRFSGRQFSNSRSEMNVSTLELGDSALYLCASTGTENSEQFFGPGTRLTVL.

This CDR3 reads CASSLGDLNSPLHF. J is TRBJ1-6 and V is TRBV7-3. From germline, CDR1 is SGHTA and CDR2 FQGTGA. This CDR3 spans 14 amino acids.

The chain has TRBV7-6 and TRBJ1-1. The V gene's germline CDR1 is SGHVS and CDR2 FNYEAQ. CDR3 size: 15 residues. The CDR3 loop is CASSLGSEGWTEAFF.

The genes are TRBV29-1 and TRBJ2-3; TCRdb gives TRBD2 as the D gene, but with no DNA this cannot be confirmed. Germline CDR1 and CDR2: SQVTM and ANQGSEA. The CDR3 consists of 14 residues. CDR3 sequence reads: CSATGLALSDTQYF.

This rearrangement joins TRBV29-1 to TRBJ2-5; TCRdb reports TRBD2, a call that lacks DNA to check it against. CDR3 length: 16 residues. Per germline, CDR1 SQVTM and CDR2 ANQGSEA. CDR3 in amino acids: CSVEPTSGGIQETQYF.

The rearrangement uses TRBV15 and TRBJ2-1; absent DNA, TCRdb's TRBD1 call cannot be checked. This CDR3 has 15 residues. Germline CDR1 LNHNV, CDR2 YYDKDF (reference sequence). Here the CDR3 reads CATSRETGGHNEQFF.

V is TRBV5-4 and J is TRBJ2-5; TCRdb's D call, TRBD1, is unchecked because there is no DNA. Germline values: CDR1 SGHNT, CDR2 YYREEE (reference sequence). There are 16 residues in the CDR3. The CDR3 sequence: CASSVPGTAMRETQYF. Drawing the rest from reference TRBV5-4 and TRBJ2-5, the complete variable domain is ETGVTQSPTHLIKTRGQQVTLRCSSQSGHNTVSWYQQALGQGPQFIFQYYREEENGRGNFPPRFSGLQFPNYSSELNVNALELDDSALYLCASSVPGTAMRETQYFGPGTRLLVL.